The 17 T cell receptor beta chains below come from one sample, sequenced in a study of blood T cell repertoires in COVID-19. The method was immunoSEQ multiplex PCR; TCRdb's version includes in-frame clones alone and lacks a portion of them. Found here are about 46,000 clones, around 83% of them singletons; the top ten hold about 4.2%. Sample: peripheral blood. The receptors shown here come from a man older than 75 with active COVID-19.

V and J are TRBV4-1 and TRBJ1-3; 7 bases are shared with TRBD1. This CDR3 has 16 residues. CDR1 is MGHRA, CDR2 YSYEKL, per germline. J lost 2 bases, V lost 4 bases, and 8 bases had no gene match. The CDR3 nucleotides read TGCGCCAGCAGCCTGGAGACGACAGGGACTGGAAACACCATATATTTT. The encoded protein is CASSLETTGTGNTIYF.

The rearrangement links TRBV19 to TRBJ2-1, with 15 bases identical to TRBD2. CDR3 length equals 19 residues. Germline CDR1 and CDR2: LNHDA and SQIVND (reference sequence). V lost 0 bases and J lost 2; bases outside the gene matches: 5. The CDR3 DNA reads as TGTGCCAGTAGTATAGATCGGACTAGCGGGAGGGGGGCCTACAATGAGCAGTTCTTC. It codes for CASSIDRTSGRGAYNEQFF.

V is TRBV7-2 and J is TRBJ2-1; 14 bases fit TRBD2. CDR1 and CDR2 from the germline V gene are SGHTA and FQGNSA. This CDR3 has 18 residues. Trimming removed 3 bases from V and 1 base from J; junction bases left unmatched: 5. The CDR3 protein is CASSLTGLAGESYNEQFF. The CDR3 nucleotides are TGTGCCAGCAGCTTGACGGGACTAGCGGGAGAGTCCTACAATGAGCAGTTCTTC.

The chain is built from TRBV5-1 and TRBJ2-3, with TRBD2 matching 9 bases. CDR3 length: 15 residues. CDR1 is SGHRS and CDR2 is YFSETQ in the germline V gene. Trimming removed 4 bases from V and 1 base from J; junction bases left unmatched: 4. The CDR3 region has the DNA TGCGCCAGCAGCAACAGGACTAGCGGCACAGATACGCAGTATTTT. Protein product: CASSNRTSGTDTQYF.

This chain connects TRBV11-2 to TRBJ2-5; TRBD2 is a possible D gene (5 bases). The CDR3 totals 15 residues. With 2 bases removed from V and 2 bases from J, the gap between germline ends came to 12 bases. Per the germline V gene, CDR1 is SGHAT and CDR2 is FQNNGV. In DNA form, the CDR3 reads TGTGCCAGCAGCTTACGAGGGCAGGATCAAGAGACCCAGTACTTC. Protein product: CASSLRGQDQETQYF. Looking up the rest from reference TRBV11-2 and TRBJ2-5 gives the full variable domain: EAGVAQSPRYKIIEKRQSVAFWCNPISGHATLYWYQQILGQGPKLLIQFQNNGVVDDSQLPKDRFSAERLKGVDSTLKIQPAKLEDSAVYLCASSLRGQDQETQYFGPGTRLLVL.

The V gene is TRBV4-2, the J gene TRBJ1-1; D remains unclear. Germline CDR1 LGHNA, CDR2 YNFKEQ. There are 13 residues in the CDR3. V dropped 0 bases and J dropped 7 bases, with 9 bases sitting between them. The CDR3 spells CASSQEQAFEAFF. The CDR3 region has the DNA TGTGCCAGCAGCCAAGAGCAGGCTTTTGAAGCTTTCTTT.

This clone was observed a single time. The genes are TRBV9 and TRBJ1-6; TRBD1 matches at 10 bases. Germline CDR1 reads SGDLS; CDR2 reads YYNGEE. Losses at the gene ends were 3 bases for V and 9 bases for J; bases not matched to a gene: 3. CDR3 length equals 14 residues. This CDR3 reads CASSATGGRSPLHF. The CDR3 DNA sequence: TGTGCCAGCAGCGCGACAGGGGGCCGTTCACCCCTCCACTTT.

The CDR3: CASIKEQSSGNTIYF. In DNA, the CDR3 is TGTGCCAGCATAAAGGAACAGTCCTCTGGAAACACCATATATTTT. The chain combines TRBV6-5 with TRBJ1-3; no clear D. Germline values: CDR1 MNHEY, CDR2 SVGAGI. This CDR3 has 15 residues. Trimming stripped 7 bases from V and 0 bases from J, with 13 bases between.

The chain couples TRBV5-1 to TRBJ2-3, with 12 bases fitting TRBD2. This CDR3 has 15 amino acids. Germline assignment: CDR1 SGHRS and CDR2 YFSETQ. The ends lost 2 bases at V and 6 bases at J; junction bases unmatched: 4. The CDR3 is CASSLRTSGTDTQYF. The CDR3, as DNA: TGCGCCAGCAGCTTACGGACTAGCGGGACCGATACGCAGTATTTT.

The chain is built from TRBV25-1 and TRBJ2-7; the D gene is possibly TRBD1 (5 bases). The germline V and J ends were trimmed by 4 bases and 3 bases, with 7 bases remaining between them. The CDR3 is 12 residues long. The germline CDR1 and CDR2 sequences are MGHDK and SYGVNS. The CDR3 sequence: CASSGGVYEQYF. The DNA for the CDR3 is TGTGCCAGCAGTGGGGGCGTCTACGAGCAGTACTTC.

This chain connects TRBV6-2 or TRBV6-3 to TRBJ2-7, with D perhaps TRBD2 (6 bases). This CDR3 has 16 residues. V was trimmed by 5 bases and J by 1 base, leaving 18 bases between them. CDR1 and CDR2 from the germline V gene are MNHEY and SVGEGT. CDR3 protein: CASSATRDFSSYEQYF. DNA of the CDR3: TGTGCCAGCAGTGCAACTCGGGACTTCTCGTCCTACGAGCAGTACTTC.

The chain carries TRBV5-1 and TRBJ2-7, with 7 bases matching TRBD2. Germline assignment: CDR1 SGHRS and CDR2 YFSETQ. Trimming cost V 7 bases and J 4 bases; bases outside gene matches: 8. This CDR3 spans 13 amino acids. The CDR3 here is CASSRPGGYEQYF. The CDR3 DNA reads TGCGCCAGCTCTAGACCGGGGGGATACGAGCAGTACTTC.

This clone came up once. The chain couples TRBV2 to TRBJ1-2; the match to TRBD1 covers 12 bases. This CDR3 contains 18 residues. V was clipped by 5 bases and J by 4 bases; unmatched bases: 14. Germline V gene data show CDR1 as SNHLY and CDR2 as FYNNEI. CDR3 loop: CASSRGPGTGGEGYGYTF. In DNA form, the CDR3 reads TGTGCCAGCAGTAGAGGTCCCGGGACAGGGGGCGAGGGCTATGGCTACACCTTC.

The gene calls are TRBV6-5 and TRBJ1-3, with TRBD1 as a possible D gene (6 bases). Trimming shortened V by 7 bases and J by 1 base, and 8 bases separated the two germline ends. There are 13 residues in the CDR3. Per germline, CDR1 MNHEY and CDR2 SVGAGI. The CDR3 DNA reads TGTGCCAGCAAAGGGGGATCTGGAAACACCATATATTTT. Protein sequence: CASKGGSGNTIYF.

The rearrangement uses TRBV19 and TRBJ2-2, with 10 bases fitting TRBD1. With 7 bases clipped from V and 6 bases from J, the junction kept 8 bases outside the gene matches. The length of the CDR3 is 15 residues. Germline CDR1 is LNHDA and CDR2 is SQIVND (reference sequence). The CDR3 sequence is CASKPGTGVPGELFF. The DNA for the CDR3 is TGTGCCAGTAAGCCCGGGACAGGGGTCCCCGGGGAGCTGTTTTTT.

This sequence joins TRBV10-1 and TRBJ2-1; TRBD2 matches at 11 bases. The CDR3 totals 16 residues. The V and J ends lost 8 bases and 6 bases, in that order; junction bases with no gene match: 12. Germline V lookup: CDR1 WNHNN, CDR2 SYGVQD (reference sequence). CDR3 nucleotides: TGCGCCAGCCACTCGGGGAGACTAGCGGGACGCAATGAGCAGTTCTTC. Its protein product is CASHSGRLAGRNEQFF.

The J gene is TRBJ2-7, the V gene TRBV7-3, with D possibly being TRBD2 (6 bases). Trimming removed 5 bases from V and 6 bases from J, with 17 bases in between. The CDR3 covers 14 residues. In germline, CDR1 is SGHTA, CDR2 FQGTGA. The CDR3 reads CASSARGRDSEQYF. The CDR3 nucleotides read TGTGCCAGCAGCGCCCGTGGGCGGGATAGCGAGCAGTACTTC.